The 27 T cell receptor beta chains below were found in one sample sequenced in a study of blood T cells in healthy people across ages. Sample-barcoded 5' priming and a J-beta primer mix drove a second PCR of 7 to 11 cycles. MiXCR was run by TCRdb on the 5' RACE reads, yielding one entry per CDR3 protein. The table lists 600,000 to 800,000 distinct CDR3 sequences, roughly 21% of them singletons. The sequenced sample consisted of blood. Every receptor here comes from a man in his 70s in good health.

CDR3 nucleotides: TGTGCCAGCGCTGGGGGCACTGAAGCTTTCTTT. Translation gives CASAGGTEAFF. The chain couples TRBV12-3 or TRBV12-4 to TRBJ1-1, with D possibly TRBD1 on 5 matching bases. Trimming stripped 8 bases from V and 4 bases from J, with 8 bases between. The CDR3 runs to 11 residues.

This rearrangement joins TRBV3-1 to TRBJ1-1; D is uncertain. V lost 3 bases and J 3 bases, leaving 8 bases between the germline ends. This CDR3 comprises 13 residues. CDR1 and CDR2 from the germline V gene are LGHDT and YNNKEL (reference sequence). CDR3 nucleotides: TGTGCCAGCAGCCAGGATCCATACACTGAAGCTTTCTTT. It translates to CASSQDPYTEAFF.

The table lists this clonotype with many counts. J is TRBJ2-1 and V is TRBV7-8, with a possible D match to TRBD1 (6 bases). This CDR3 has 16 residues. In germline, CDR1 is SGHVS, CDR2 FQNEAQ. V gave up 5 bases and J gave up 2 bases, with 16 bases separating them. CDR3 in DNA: TGTGCCAGCAGCCCGATGGGGGCCGGGACCTACAATGAGCAGTTCTTC. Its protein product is CASSPMGAGTYNEQFF. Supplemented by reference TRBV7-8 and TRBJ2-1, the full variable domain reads GAGVSQSPRYKVAKRGQDVALRCDPISGHVSLFWYQQALGQGPEFLTYFQNEAQLDKSGLPSDRFFAERPEGSVSTLKIQRTQQEDSAVYLCASSPMGAGTYNEQFFGPGTRLTVL.

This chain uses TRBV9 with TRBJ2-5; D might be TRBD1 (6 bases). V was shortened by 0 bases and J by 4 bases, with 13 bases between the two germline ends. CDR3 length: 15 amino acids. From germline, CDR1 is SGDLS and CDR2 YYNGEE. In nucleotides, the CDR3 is TGTGCCAGCAGCGTAGGGCAGGGGAATGGAGAGACCCAGTACTTC. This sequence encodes CASSVGQGNGETQYF.

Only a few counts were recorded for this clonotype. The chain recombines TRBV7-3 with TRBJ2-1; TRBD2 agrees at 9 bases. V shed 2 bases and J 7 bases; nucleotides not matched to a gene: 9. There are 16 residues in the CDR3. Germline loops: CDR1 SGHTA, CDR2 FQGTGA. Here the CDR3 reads CASSLLVAGAGNEQFF. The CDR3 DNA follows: TGTGCCAGCAGCTTACTCGTAGCGGGAGCGGGGAATGAGCAGTTCTTC.

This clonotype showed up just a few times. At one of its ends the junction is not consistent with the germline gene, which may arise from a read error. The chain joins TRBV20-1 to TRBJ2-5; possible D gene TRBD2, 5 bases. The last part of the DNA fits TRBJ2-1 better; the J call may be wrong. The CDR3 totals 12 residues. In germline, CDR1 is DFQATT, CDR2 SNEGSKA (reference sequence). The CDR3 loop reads CSTRDRVRGQFF. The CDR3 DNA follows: TGCAGTACTAGAGATAGGGTACGGGGGCAGTTCTTC.

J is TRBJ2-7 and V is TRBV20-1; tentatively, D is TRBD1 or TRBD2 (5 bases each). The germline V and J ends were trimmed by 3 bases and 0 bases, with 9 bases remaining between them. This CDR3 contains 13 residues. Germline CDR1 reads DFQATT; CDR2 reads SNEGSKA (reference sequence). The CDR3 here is CSASPGSSYEQYF. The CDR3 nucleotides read TGCAGTGCTAGCCCAGGGAGCTCCTACGAGCAGTACTTC.

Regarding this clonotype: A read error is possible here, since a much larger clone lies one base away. The CDR3 sequence: CARSQIQGDEQYF. DNA for the CDR3: TGTGCCAGGAGCCAAATACAGGGGGACGAGCAGTACTTC. V and J are TRBV3-1 and TRBJ2-5; 8 bases line up with TRBD1. The J call could be wrong; TRBJ2-7 is a better fit for the DNA end. The CDR3 has 13 residues. Germline loops: CDR1 LGHDT, CDR2 YNNKEL (reference sequence).

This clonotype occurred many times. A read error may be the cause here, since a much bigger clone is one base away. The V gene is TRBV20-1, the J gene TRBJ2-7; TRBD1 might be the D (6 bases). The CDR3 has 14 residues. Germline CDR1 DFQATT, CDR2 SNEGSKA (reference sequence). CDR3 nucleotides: TGCAGTGCTAGAGATCAACAGGGTGCCCACGAGCAGTGCTTC. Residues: CSARDQQGAHEQCF.

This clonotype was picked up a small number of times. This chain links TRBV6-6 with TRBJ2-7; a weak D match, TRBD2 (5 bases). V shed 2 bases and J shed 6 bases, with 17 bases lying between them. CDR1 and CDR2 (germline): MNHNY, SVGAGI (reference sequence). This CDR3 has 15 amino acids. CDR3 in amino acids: CASSYNRVGVGEQYF. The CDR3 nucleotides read TGTGCCAGCAGTTACAATAGAGTGGGAGTAGGCGAGCAGTACTTC.

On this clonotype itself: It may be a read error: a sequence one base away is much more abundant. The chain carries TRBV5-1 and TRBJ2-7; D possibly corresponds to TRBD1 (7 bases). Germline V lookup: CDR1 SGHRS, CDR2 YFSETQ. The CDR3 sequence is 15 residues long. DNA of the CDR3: TGCGCCAGCGGCTTGGGACTCGGGACAGCCTACGAGCAGTACTTC. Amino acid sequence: CASGLGLGTAYEQYF.

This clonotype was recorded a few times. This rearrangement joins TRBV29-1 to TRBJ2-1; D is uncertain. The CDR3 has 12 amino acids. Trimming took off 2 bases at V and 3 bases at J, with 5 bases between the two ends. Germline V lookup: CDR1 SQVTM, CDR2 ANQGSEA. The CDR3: CSVEQNYNEQFF. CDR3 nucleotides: TGCAGCGTTGAACAGAACTACAATGAGCAGTTCTTC.

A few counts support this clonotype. The CDR3 here is CASSLESGRYNEQFF. The CDR3 DNA reads TGCGCCAGCAGCTTGGAGAGCGGGAGATACAATGAGCAGTTCTTC. The rearrangement joins TRBV5-1 to TRBJ2-1; 8 bases agree with TRBD2. Unmatched junction bases numbered 3, after V lost 0 bases and J lost 4 bases. The CDR3 length is 15 residues. CDR1 is SGHRS and CDR2 is YFSETQ in the germline V gene.

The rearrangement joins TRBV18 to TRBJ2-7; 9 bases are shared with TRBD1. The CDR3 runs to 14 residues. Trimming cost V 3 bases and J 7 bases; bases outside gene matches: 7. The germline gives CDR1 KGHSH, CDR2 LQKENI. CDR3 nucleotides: TGTGCCAGCTCACCTCAACAGGGGGCAGGGGAGCAGTACTTC. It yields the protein CASSPQQGAGEQYF.

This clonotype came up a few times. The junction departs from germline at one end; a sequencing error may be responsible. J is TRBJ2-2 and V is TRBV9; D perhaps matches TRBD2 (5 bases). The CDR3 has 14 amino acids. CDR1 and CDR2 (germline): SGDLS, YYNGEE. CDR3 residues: CVSSVNPGTGELFF. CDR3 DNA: TGTGTCAGCAGCGTTAACCCGGGGACCGGGGAGCTGTTTTTT.

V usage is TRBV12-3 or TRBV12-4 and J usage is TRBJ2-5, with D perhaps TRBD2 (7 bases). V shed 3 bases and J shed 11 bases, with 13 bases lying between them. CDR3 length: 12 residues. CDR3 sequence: CASSFAGAQQYF. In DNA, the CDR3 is TGTGCCAGCAGTTTTGCGGGGGCGCAGCAGTACTTC.

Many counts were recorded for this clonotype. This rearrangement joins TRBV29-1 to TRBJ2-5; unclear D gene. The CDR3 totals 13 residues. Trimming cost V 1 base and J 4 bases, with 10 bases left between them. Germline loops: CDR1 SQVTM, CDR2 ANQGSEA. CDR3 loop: CSVEVTIAETQYF. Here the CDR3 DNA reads TGCAGCGTTGAAGTTACCATCGCAGAGACCCAGTACTTC.

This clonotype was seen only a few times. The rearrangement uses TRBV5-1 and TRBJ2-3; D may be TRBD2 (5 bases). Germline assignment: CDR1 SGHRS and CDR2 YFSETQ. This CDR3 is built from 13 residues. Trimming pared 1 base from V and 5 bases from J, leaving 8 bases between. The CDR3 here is CASSLREKDTQYF. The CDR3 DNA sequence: TGCGCCAGCAGCTTGAGGGAGAAAGATACGCAGTATTTT.

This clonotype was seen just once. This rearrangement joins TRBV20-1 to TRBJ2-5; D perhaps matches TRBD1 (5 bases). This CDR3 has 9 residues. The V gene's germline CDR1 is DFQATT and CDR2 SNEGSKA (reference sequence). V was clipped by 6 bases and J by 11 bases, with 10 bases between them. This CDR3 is CSAAGFQYF. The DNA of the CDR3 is TGCAGTGCAGCAGGGTTTCAGTACTTC.

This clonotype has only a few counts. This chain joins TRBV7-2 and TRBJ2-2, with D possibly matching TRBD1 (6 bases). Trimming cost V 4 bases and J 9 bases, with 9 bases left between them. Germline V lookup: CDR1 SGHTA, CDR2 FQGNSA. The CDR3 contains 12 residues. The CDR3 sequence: CASSWGPRELFF. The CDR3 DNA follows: TGTGCCAGCAGCTGGGGGCCCAGGGAGCTGTTTTTT.

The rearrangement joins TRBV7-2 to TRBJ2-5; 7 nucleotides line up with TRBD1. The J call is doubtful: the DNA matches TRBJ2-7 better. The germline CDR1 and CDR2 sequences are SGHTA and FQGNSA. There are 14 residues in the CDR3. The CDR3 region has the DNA TGTGCCAGCAGCTACGGACAGGTCCCCTACGAGCAGTACTTC. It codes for CASSYGQVPYEQYF.

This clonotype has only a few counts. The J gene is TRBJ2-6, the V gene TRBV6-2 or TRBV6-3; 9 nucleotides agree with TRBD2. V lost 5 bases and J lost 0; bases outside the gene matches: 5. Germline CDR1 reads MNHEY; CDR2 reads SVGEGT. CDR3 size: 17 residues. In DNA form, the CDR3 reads TGTGCCAGCAGTCGGACTAGCGCCTACTCTGGGGCCAACGTCCTGACTTTC. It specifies CASSRTSAYSGANVLTF.

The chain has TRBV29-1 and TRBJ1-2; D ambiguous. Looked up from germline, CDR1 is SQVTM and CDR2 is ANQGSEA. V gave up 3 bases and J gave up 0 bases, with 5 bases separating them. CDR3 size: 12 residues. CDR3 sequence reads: CSVDKTNYGYTF. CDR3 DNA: TGCAGCGTTGACAAAACTAACTATGGCTACACCTTC.

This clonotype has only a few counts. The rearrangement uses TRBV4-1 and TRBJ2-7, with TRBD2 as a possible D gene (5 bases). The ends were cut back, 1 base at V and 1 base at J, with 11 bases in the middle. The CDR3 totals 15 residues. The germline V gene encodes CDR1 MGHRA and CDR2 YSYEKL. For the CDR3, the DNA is TGCGCCAGCAGCCAAGTCGCTAGCCAATCCTACGAGCAGTACTTC. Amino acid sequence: CASSQVASQSYEQYF.

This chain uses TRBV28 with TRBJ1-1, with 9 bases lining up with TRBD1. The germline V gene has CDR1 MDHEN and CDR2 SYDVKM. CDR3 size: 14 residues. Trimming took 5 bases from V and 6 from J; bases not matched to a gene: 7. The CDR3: CASSPGQGWSEAFF. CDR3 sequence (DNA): TGTGCCAGCAGTCCAGGACAGGGGTGGTCTGAAGCTTTCTTT.

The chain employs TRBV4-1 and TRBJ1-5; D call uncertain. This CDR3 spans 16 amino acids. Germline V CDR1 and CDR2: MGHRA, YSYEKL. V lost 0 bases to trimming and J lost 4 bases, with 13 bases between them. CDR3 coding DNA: TGCGCCAGCAGCCAAGATGGGAGAGTAGGGAATCAGCCCCAGCATTTT. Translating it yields CASSQDGRVGNQPQHF.

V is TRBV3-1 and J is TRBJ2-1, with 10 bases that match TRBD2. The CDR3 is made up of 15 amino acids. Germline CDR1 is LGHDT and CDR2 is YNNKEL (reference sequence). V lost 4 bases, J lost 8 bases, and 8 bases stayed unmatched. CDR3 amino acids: CASSRPGLALDEQFF. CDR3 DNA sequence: TGTGCCAGCAGCCGTCCGGGACTAGCGCTCGATGAGCAGTTCTTC.